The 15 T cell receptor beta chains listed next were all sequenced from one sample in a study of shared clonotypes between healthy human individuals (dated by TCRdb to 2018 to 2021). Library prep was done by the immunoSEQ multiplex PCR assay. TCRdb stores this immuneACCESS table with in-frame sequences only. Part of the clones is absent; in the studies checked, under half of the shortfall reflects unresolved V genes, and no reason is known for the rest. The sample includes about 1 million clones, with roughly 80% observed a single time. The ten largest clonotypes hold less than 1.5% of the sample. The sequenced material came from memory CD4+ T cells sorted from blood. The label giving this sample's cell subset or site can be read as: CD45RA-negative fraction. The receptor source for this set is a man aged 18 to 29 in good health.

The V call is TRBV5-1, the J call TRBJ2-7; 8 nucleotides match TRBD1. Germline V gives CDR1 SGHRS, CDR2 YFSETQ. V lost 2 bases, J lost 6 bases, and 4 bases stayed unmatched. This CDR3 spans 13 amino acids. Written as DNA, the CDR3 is TGCGCCAGCAGCTTAGACAGGGGTTCCGAGCAGTACTTC. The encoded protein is CASSLDRGSEQYF.

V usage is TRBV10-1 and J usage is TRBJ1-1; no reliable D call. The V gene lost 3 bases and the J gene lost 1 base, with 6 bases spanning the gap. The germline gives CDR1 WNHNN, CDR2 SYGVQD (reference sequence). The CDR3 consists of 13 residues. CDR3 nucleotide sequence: TGCGCCAGCAGTGACCTTGGGAACACTGAAGCTTTCTTT. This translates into CASSDLGNTEAFF.

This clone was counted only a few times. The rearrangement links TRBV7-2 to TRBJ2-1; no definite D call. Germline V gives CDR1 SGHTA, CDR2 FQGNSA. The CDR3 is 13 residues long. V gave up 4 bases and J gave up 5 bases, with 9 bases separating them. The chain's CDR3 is CASSYNRDNEQFF. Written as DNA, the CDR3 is TGTGCCAGCAGCTACAACCGGGACAATGAGCAGTTCTTC.

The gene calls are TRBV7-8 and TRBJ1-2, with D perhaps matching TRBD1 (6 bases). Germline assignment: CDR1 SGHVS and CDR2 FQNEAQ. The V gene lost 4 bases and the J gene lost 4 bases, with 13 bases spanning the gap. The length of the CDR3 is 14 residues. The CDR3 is CASSSQGQGYGYTF. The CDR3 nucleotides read TGTGCCAGCAGCTCCCAGGGGCAGGGCTATGGCTACACCTTC.

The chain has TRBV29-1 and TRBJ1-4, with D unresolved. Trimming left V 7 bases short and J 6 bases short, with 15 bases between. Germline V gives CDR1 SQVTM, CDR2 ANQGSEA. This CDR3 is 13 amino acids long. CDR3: CSGCIEPDEKLFF. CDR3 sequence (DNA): TGCAGCGGATGCATTGAGCCCGATGAAAAACTGTTTTTT.

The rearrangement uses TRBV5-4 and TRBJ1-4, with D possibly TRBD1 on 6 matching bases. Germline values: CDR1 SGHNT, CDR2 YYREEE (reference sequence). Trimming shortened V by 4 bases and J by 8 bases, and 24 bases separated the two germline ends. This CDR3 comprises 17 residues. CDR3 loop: CASSPAVGDNDREKLFF. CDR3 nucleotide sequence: TGTGCCAGCAGCCCCGCGGTCGGGGACAATGATCGAGAAAAACTGTTTTTT.

CDR3 residues: CASSPSGSSGRAFYNEQFF. CDR3 sequence (DNA): TGTGCCAGCAGCCCCAGCGGGTCTAGCGGGAGGGCCTTCTACAATGAGCAGTTCTTC. J is TRBJ2-1 and V is TRBV11-2; 12 bases map to TRBD2. The CDR3 loop spans 19 amino acids. V shed 5 bases and J 3 bases; nucleotides not matched to a gene: 14. CDR1 SGHAT and CDR2 FQNNGV come from the germline V gene.

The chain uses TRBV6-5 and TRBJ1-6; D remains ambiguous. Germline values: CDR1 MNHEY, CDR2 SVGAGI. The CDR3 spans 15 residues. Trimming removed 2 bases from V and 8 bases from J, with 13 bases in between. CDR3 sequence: CASSYGQVLDSPLHF. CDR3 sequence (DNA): TGTGCCAGCAGTTACGGGCAGGTACTCGATTCACCCCTCCACTTT.

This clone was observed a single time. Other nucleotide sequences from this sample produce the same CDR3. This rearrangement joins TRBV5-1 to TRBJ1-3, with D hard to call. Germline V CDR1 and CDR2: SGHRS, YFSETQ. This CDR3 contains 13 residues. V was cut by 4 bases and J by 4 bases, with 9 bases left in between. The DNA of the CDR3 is TGCGCCAGCAGCCCCTCCGGGGGAAACACCATATATTTT. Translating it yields CASSPSGGNTIYF.

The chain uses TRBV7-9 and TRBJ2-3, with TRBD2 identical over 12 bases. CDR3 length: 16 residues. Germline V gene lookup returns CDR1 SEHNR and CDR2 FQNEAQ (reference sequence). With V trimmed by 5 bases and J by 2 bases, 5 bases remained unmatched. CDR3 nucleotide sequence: TGTGCCAGCAGCGCGGGACTAGCGGGTCCCACAGATACGCAGTATTTT. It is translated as CASSAGLAGPTDTQYF.

CDR3 loop: CAWAGQYNSPLHF. In nucleotides, the CDR3 is TGTGCCTGGGCGGGACAGTATAATTCACCCCTCCACTTT. The chain carries TRBV30 and TRBJ1-6, with 7 bases lining up with TRBD1. V was pared by 5 bases and J by 4 bases, with 2 bases of the junction left unmatched. This CDR3 has 13 residues. Germline V lookup: CDR1 GTSNPN, CDR2 SVGIG (reference sequence).

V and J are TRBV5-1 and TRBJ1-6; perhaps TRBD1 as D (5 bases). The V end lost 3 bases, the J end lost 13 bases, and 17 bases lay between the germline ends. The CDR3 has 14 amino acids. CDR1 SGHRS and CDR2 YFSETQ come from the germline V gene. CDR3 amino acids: CASSSGLPNEPLHF. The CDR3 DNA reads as TGCGCCAGCAGCTCGGGACTTCCGAATGAGCCCCTCCACTTT.

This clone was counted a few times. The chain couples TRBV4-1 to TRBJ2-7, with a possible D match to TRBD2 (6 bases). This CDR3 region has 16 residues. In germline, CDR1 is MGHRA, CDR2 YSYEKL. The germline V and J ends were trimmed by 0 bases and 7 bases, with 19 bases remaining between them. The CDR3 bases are TGCGCCAGCAGCCAAGATGGGGCTGCAAAACGGGGGGAGCAGTACTTC. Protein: CASSQDGAAKRGEQYF.

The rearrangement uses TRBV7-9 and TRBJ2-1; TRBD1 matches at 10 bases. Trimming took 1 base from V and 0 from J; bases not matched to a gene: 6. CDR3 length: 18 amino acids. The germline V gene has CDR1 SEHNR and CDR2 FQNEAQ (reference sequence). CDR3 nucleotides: TGTGCCAGCAGCTTAGGACAGGGGGCCTTAAGCTCCTACAATGAGCAGTTCTTC. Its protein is CASSLGQGALSSYNEQFF. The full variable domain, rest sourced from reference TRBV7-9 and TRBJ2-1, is DTGVSQNPRHKITKRGQNVTFRCDPISEHNRLYWYRQTLGQGPEFLTYFQNEAQLEKSRLLSDRFSAERPKGSFSTLEIQRTEQGDSAMYLCASSLGQGALSSYNEQFFGPGTRLTVL.

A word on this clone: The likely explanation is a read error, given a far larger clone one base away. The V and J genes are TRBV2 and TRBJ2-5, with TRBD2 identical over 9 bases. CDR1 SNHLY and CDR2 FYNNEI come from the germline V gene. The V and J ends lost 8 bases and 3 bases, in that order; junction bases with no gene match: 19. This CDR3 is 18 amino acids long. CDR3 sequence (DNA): TGTGCCAGCGGGGCAACGGGACTAGCTCTTTCGGGGGAAGAGACCCAGTACTTC. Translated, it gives CASGATGLALSGEETQYF.